These 2 T cell receptor beta chains originate from one sample sequenced in a study of vaccination and CD4 T cells after COVID-19. The antigens for these receptors are not known. Cultured CD4+ T cells had their DNA profiled by the Oncomine TCR Beta short-read assay. TCRdb fed the PCR reads into MiXCR, producing one record per CDR3 protein. The table lists 15,000 to 20,000 distinct CDR3 sequences, 29% of them singletons. This sample's treatment: roughly 11-day PBMC culture with coronavirus spike peptide pools or control peptides (ViraFEST assay). The sample consisted of cultured CD4+ T cells from blood. These receptors all come from a human donor with COVID-19.

This sequence joins TRBV6-2 or TRBV6-3 and TRBJ1-2; D is possibly TRBD1 (5 bases). CDR1 and CDR2 (germline): MNHEY, SVGEGT. Trimming pared 11 bases from V and 7 bases from J, leaving 17 bases between. The length of the CDR3 is 12 residues. CDR3 protein: CAAGWGSRGYTF. Written as DNA, the CDR3 is TGTGCCGCCGGTTGGGGGTCCCGTGGCTACACCTTC.

This clonotype has only a few counts. This chain links TRBV5-4 with TRBJ2-2, with D unclear. V dropped 4 bases and J dropped 5 bases, with 6 bases sitting between them. In germline, CDR1 is SGHNT, CDR2 YYREEE (reference sequence). This CDR3 contains 12 residues. This CDR3 reads CASSPRTGELFF. The CDR3 nucleotides read TGTGCCAGCAGCCCTCGGACCGGGGAGCTGTTTTTT.